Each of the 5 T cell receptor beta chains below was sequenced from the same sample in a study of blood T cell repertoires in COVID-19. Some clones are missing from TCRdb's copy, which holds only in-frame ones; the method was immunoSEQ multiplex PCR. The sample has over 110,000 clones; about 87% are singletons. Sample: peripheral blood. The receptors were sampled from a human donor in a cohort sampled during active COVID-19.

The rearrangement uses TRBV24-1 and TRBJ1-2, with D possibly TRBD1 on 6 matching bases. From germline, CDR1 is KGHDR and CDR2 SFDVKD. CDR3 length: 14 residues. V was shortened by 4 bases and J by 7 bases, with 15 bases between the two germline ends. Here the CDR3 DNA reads TGTGCCACCAGTGAGTCCGGGACACATCGTGGCTACACCTTC. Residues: CATSESGTHRGYTF.

CDR3 sequence: CATAGQGNYGYTF. The CDR3 DNA reads as TGTGCCACGGCGGGTCAGGGGAACTATGGCTACACCTTC. The V gene is TRBV10-3, the J gene TRBJ1-2; D possibly corresponds to TRBD1 (6 bases). Germline lookup yields CDR1 ENHRY and CDR2 SYGVKD. The CDR3 is 13 residues long. Between the trimmed V and J ends, which lost 10 bases and 2 bases, there was a span of 14 bases.

CDR3 protein: CASSTPTTGMLFF. Here the CDR3 DNA reads TGTGCCAGCAGTACCCCGACGACAGGGATGTTGTTTTTT. This sequence joins TRBV6-5 and TRBJ2-2; TRBD1 aligns across 7 bases. CDR3 length: 13 amino acids. CDR1 is MNHEY and CDR2 is SVGAGI in the germline V gene. Trimming cost V 5 bases and J 15 bases; bases outside gene matches: 12.

The chain's CDR3 is CASSSTAESYGYTF. DNA of the CDR3: TGTGCCAGCAGCTCTACAGCCGAGAGCTATGGCTACACCTTC. J is TRBJ1-2 and V is TRBV9; D uncertain. The CDR3 is 14 residues long. CDR1 and CDR2 (germline): SGDLS, YYNGEE. V lost 4 bases and J 4 bases, leaving 14 bases between the germline ends. The full variable domain, completed using reference TRBV9 and TRBJ1-2, is DSGVTQTPKHLITATGQRVTLRCSPRSGDLSVYWYQQSLDQGLQFLIQYYNGEERAKGNILERFSAQQFPDLHSELNLSSLELGDSALYFCASSSTAESYGYTFGSGTRLTVV.

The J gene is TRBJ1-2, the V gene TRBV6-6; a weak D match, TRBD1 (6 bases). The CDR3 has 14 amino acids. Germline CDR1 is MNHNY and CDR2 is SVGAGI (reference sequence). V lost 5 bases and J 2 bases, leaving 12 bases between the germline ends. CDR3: CASSPRGTNYGYTF. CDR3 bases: TGTGCCAGCAGTCCCAGGGGAACCAACTATGGCTACACCTTC.